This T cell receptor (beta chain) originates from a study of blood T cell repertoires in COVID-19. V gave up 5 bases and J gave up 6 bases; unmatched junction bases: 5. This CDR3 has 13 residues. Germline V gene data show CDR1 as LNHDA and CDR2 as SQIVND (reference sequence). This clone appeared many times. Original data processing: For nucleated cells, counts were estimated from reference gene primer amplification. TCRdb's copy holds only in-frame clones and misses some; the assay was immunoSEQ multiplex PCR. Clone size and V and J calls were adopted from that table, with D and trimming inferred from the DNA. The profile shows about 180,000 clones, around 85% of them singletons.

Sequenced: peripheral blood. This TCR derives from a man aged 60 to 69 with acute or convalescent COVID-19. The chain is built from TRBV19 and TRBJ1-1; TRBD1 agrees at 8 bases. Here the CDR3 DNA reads TGTGCCAGTAGTTCTAAGACAGGGGCTGAAGCTTTCTTT. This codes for CASSSKTGAEAFF.